This T cell receptor (beta chain) was observed in a study of T-cell memory formation after mild COVID-19. Study results and limitations: CD4/CD8 balance characterized clones contracting day 15 to 85, and CD4+ skew characterized later expanders.

This clonotype came up a few times. The antigen is unknown. TCRdb re-derived calls from the 5' RACE reads in MiXCR, one entry per CDR3 protein. The data show 250,000 to 350,000 distinct CDR3 sequences, about a sixth seen once. In germline, CDR1 is SEHNR, CDR2 FQNEAQ (reference sequence). This CDR3 is 15 amino acids long. V dropped 4 bases and J dropped 6 bases, with 18 bases sitting between them. This chain uses TRBV7-9 with TRBJ1-2, with a tentative D call TRBD1 (5 bases). The sequence derives from a man aged 18 to 30 who had mild COVID-19 (a few samples of this study predate the infection). Cell type and time point are not known. The sample comprised PBMCs or a T cell subset sorted from them (not recorded which). The CDR3 region is CASSSPLRAGHGYTF. The CDR3 DNA reads TGTGCCAGCAGCTCCCCTTTAAGAGCAGGGCATGGCTACACCTTC.